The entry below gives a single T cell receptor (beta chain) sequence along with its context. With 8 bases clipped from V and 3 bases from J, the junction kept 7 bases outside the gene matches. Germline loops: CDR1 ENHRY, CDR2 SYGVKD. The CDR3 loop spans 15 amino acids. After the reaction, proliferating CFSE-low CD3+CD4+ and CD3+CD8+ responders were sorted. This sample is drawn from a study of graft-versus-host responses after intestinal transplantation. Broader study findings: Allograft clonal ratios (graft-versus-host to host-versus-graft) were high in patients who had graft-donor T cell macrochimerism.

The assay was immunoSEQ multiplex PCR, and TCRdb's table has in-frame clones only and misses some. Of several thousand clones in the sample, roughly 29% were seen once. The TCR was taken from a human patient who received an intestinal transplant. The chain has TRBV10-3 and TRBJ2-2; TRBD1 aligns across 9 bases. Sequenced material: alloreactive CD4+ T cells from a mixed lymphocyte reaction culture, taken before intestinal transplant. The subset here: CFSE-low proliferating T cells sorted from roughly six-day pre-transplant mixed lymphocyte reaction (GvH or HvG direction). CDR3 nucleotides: TGTGCCATCTTGCCCGGGACAGGGTACACCGGGGAGCTGTTTTTT. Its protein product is CAILPGTGYTGELFF.